This T cell receptor (beta chain) was identified during a study of blood T cells in healthy people across ages. Through a sample-barcoded 5' primer and a J-beta primer mix, a second PCR was run for roughly 6 to 11 cycles. TCRdb independently ran MiXCR on the 5' RACE reads; one entry per CDR3 protein. The table lists fewer than 900,000 distinct CDR3 sequences, under 40% of them singletons, with over 10% in the top ten. The CDR3 covers 16 residues. Per the germline V gene, CDR1 is PRHDT and CDR2 is FYEKMQ (reference sequence). V trimming: 4 bases; J trimming: 5 bases; junction bases outside the gene matches: 10.

Sequencing was carried out using blood. This clonotype was obtained from a man between 18 and 35 years old in good health. V gene TRBV13 combines with J gene TRBJ1-4; 7 nucleotides align to TRBD1. CDR3 amino acids: CASSSSRQGENEKLFF. The CDR3 DNA sequence: TGTGCCAGCAGCTCGTCTCGACAGGGAGAAAATGAAAAACTGTTTTTT. Using reference TRBV13 and TRBJ1-4 for the parts outside the CDR3, the full variable domain is AAGVIQSPRHLIKEKRETATLKCYPIPRHDTVYWYQQGPGQDPQFLISFYEKMQSDKGSIPDRFSAQQFSDYHSELNMSSLELGDSALYFCASSSSRQGENEKLFFGSGTQLSVL.